This TCR beta chain was captured in a study of shared clonotypes between healthy human individuals. General study results and limits: Sharing across a few donors was seen in around 5% of naive CD4 clonotypes.

Worth noting for this clone: Its antigen is still unknown.

Measured with immunoSEQ multiplex PCR; TCRdb has only the in-frame clones, and not every one. The sample consists of 2 million to 2.5 million clones, nearly 97% of them appearing once. There were no recent acute infections or vaccinations among the donors, who were healthy HIV-negative adults. This CDR3 is 14 amino acids long. Trimming shortened V by 6 bases and J by 11 bases, and 21 bases separated the two germline ends. Germline assignment: CDR1 MNHNY and CDR2 SVGAGI (reference sequence). This chain connects TRBV6-6 to TRBJ2-3; D possibly corresponds to TRBD1 (7 bases). This TCR was sampled from a man younger than 30 in good health. The specimen sequenced was naive CD4+ T cells sorted from blood. Subset indicated: CD45RA+ positively selected. The DNA of the CDR3 is TGTGCCAGCAGGACAGGGCAGACTAGGGTGAAGCAGTATTTT. Amino acid sequence: CASRTGQTRVKQYF.